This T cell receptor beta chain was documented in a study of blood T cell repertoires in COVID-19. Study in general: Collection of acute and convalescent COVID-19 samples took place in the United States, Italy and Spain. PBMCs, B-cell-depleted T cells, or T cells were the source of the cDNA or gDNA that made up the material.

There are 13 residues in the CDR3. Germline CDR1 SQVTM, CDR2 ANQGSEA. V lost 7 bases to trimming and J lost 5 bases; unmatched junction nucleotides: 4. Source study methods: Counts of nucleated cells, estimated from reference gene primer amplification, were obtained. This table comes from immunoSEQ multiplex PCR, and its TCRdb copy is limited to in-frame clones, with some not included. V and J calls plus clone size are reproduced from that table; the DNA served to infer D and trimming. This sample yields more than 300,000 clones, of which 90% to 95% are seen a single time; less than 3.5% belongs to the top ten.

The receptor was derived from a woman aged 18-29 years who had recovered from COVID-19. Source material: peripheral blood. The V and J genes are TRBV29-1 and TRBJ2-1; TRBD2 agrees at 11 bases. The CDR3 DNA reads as TGCAGCGCGGGACTAGCGGCGAACAATGAGCAGTTCTTC. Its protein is CSAGLAANNEQFF.